This is a list of T cell receptor beta chains from one sample in a study of shared clonotypes between healthy human individuals. The repertoire was sequenced with immunoSEQ multiplex PCR; TCRdb's copy has only in-frame clones and lacks some. This table holds some 2,100,000 clones, around 95% found once. Specimen: naive CD4+ T cells sorted from blood. The receptors derive from a man between 18 and 29 years old in good health. Both conserved end residues are part of each CDR3. A D gene is named only where the DNA matches it firmly.

TRBJ1-1,TRBV7-9,NA,TGTGCCAGCAGCTTAGGGAGGACCGCTAGCAACACTGAAGCTTTCTTT,CASSLGRTASNTEAFF
TRBJ1-2,TRBV28,NA,TGTGCCAGCAGCCTAGGGGGTCTAGCGGAGGGGACTAACTATGGCTACACCTTC,CASSLGGLAEGTNYGYTF
TRBJ2-2,TRBV4-1,NA,TGCGCCAGCAGGGAGGGAGAGAACACCGGGGAGCTGTTTTTT,CASREGENTGELFF
TRBJ1-1,TRBV7-9,NA,TGTGCCAGCAAGGAACAGGGGAACACTGAAGCTTTCTTT,CASKEQGNTEAFF
TRBJ2-3,TRBV6-6,NA,TGTGCCAGCGCGGGGACAGATACGCAGTATTTT,CASAGTDTQYF
TRBJ2-5,TRBV28,NA,TGTGCCAGCAGTTTGTATAGGGGGCGCGGGGGGCAAGAGACCCAGTACTTC,CASSLYRGRGGQETQYF
TRBJ2-7,TRBV25-1,TRBD2,TGTGCCAGCAGTGGATTCTTGTCTTCCGGGAGGGACGAGCAGTACTTC,CASSGFLSSGRDEQYF
TRBJ2-7,TRBV25-1,NA,TGTGCCAGCAGTGACCTGACAGTCAGAAGCTACGAGCAGTACTTC,CASSDLTVRSYEQYF
TRBJ1-1,TRBV6-1,NA,TGTGCCAGCAGTGCCCCGGGCCTTACTGAAGCTTTCTTT,CASSAPGLTEAFF
TRBJ1-3,TRBV9,NA,TGTGCCAGCAGCGGGACACCACTATCCTCTGGAAACACCATATATTTT,CASSGTPLSSGNTIYF
TRBJ2-7,TRBV5-1,NA,TGCGCCAGCAGCTCGGAACTCCACTCCTACGAGCAGTACTTC,CASSSELHSYEQYF
TRBJ1-3,TRBV7-2,NA,TGTGCCAGCAGCTTGAGGTTCTCTGGAAACACCATATATTTT,CASSLRFSGNTIYF
TRBJ2-1,TRBV7-9,TRBD2,TGTGCCAGCAGCTTTGCGGGAGGTAATGAGCAGTTCTTC,CASSFAGGNEQFF
TRBJ2-7,TRBV27,NA,TGTGCCAGCAGTTTATCGGGCAGGCTAGCGACGCACGAGCAGTACTTC,CASSLSGRLATHEQYF
TRBJ1-5,TRBV5-1,NA,TGCGCCAGCAGCTTGGGACCCGTCAGCAATCAGCCCCAGCATTTT,CASSLGPVSNQPQHF
TRBJ1-1,TRBV18,NA,TGTGCCAGCTTCAGGGGACCCACTGAAGCTTTCTTT,CASFRGPTEAFF